This TCR beta chain is from a study of cytomegalovirus exposure and HLA in healthy donors. General observations from the study: Researchers counted about 150 TCR beta chains as cytomegalovirus-associated. The study had only CMV serostatus as immune exposure information. Reportedly, cytomegalovirus status was diagnosed with high sensitivity and specificity.

The CDR3 is 13 residues long. The germline CDR1 and CDR2 sequences are SGHTA and FQGNSA. Trimming removed 4 bases from V and 2 bases from J, with 8 bases in between. Worth noting for this clone: Antigen specificity is unknown.

60 Vbeta and 13 Jbeta primers were used in PCR. Sequencing used immunoSEQ multiplex PCR; TCRdb keeps in-frame clones, though not all of them. The sample yields 200,000 to 250,000 clones, 80% to 85% seen once. The V and J genes are TRBV7-2 and TRBJ1-1; possible D gene TRBD1, 5 bases. Material for sequencing was PBMCs. The clonotype comes from a boy aged 2 to 10 in good health and CMV-seronegative. CDR3 nucleotide sequence: TGTGCCAGCAGCTGGACAAGTAACACTGAAGCTTTCTTT. Amino acids: CASSWTSNTEAFF.